Below are 2 T cell receptor beta chains sequenced from a single sample in a study of beta chain features in type 1 diabetes. Study results and limitations: In all four CD4+ subsets, TCRB CDR3 length was significantly, moderately reduced in type 1 diabetes.

Their specific antigens are unknown. Expressed TCRB transcripts got sequenced, as all isolated RNA was reverse transcribed. The table came from immunoSEQ multiplex PCR; TCRdb's copy has only in-frame clones and leaves some out. Here the sample spans 200,000 to 300,000 clones, 14% being singletons. The sample was naive CD4+ T cells from blood. The source is a man aged 25 to 45 with type 1 diabetes.

The chain joins TRBV11-2 to TRBJ1-2; perhaps TRBD1 as D (6 bases). This CDR3 is built from 16 residues. V gave up 1 base and J gave up 0 bases, with 12 bases separating them. The V gene's germline CDR1 is SGHAT and CDR2 FQNNGV. CDR3 sequence: CASSLGPGHTNYGYTF. DNA for the CDR3: TGTGCCAGCAGCTTAGGACCGGGACACACTAACTATGGCTACACCTTC.

The V gene is TRBV5-1, the J gene TRBJ1-2; 7 nucleotides agree with TRBD1. This CDR3 spans 17 amino acids. V was clipped by 0 bases and J by 0 bases; unmatched bases: 8. Per the germline V gene, CDR1 is SGHRS and CDR2 is YFSETQ. The CDR3 protein is CASSLATGRKANYGYTF. As DNA, the CDR3 is TGCGCCAGCAGCTTGGCGACAGGGAGGAAGGCTAACTATGGCTACACCTTC.